The entry below describes one TCR beta chain. Its target is not known. The table came from immunoSEQ multiplex PCR; TCRdb's copy has only in-frame clones and leaves some out. The sample includes 150,000 to 200,000 clones, almost 95% of them seen just once. The data derive from a study of T cell responses to AZD1222 COVID-19 vaccine. Overall study results and limits: Variant regions that are unmutated are reportedly the target of nearly half of spike-specific TCRs. An increase in Spike-specific TCR breadth and depth was observed after two AZD1222 doses. The sample set comprised mostly white British donors with more females, and clonal diversity was possibly underestimated. Only a handful of AZD1222 recipients were seropositive at baseline.

The CDR3 consists of 12 residues. V was shortened by 5 bases and J by 6 bases, with 7 bases between the two germline ends. The sequencing used peripheral blood, collected on day 0 of AZD1222 vaccination. The source is an adult in good health. This rearrangement joins TRBV12-3 or TRBV12-4 to TRBJ2-2; tentative D call: TRBD2 (5 bases). CDR3 sequence: CASSRDSGELFF. CDR3 DNA: TGTGCCAGCAGTCGGGATTCCGGGGAGCTGTTTTTT.